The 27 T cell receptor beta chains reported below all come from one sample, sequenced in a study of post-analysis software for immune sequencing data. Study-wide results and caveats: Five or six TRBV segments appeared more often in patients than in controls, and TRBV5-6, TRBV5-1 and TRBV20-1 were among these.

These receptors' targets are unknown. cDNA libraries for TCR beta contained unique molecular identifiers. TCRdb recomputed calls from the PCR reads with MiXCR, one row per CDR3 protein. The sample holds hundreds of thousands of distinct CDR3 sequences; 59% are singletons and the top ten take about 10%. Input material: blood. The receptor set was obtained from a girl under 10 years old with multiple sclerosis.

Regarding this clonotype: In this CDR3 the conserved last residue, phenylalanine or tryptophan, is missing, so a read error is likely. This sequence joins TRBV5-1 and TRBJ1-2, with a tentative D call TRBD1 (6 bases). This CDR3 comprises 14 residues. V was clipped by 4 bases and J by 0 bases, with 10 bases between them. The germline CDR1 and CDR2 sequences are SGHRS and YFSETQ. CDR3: CASSRRTANYGYTL. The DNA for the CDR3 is TGCGCCAGCAGCCGGAGGACAGCTAACTATGGCTACACCCTC.

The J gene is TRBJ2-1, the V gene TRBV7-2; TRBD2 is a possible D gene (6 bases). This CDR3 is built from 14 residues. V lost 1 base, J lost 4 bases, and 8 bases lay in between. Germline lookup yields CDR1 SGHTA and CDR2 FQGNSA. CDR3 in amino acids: CASSLGDFYNEQFF. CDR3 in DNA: TGTGCCAGCAGCTTAGGGGACTTTTACAATGAGCAGTTCTTC.

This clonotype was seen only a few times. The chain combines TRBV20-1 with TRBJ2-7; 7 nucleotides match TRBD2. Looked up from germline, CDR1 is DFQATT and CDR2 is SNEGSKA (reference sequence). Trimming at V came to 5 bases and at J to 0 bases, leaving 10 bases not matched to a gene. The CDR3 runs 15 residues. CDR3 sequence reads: CSAQNRTSDSYEQYF. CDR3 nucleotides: TGCAGTGCTCAAAACCGCACTAGCGACTCCTACGAGCAGTACTTC.

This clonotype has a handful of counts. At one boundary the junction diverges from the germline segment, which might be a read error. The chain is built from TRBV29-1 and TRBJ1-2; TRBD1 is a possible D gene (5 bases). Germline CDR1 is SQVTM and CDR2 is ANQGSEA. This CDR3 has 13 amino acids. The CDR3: CSVMGESDYGYTF. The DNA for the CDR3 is TGTAGCGTAATGGGGGAGTCCGACTATGGCTACACCTTC.

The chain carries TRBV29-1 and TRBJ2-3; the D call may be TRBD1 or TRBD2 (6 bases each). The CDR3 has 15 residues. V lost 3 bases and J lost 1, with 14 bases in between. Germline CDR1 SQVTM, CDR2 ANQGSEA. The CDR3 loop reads CSVDYIGGRTDTQYF. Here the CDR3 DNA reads TGCAGCGTTGACTACATTGGGGGGCGCACAGATACGCAGTATTTT.

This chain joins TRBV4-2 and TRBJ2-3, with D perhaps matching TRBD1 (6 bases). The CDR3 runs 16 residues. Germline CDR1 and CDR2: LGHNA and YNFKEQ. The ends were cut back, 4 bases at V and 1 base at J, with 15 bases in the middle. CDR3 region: CASSPITGRGTDTQYF. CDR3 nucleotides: TGTGCCAGCAGCCCCATCACAGGGAGAGGCACAGATACGCAGTATTTT.

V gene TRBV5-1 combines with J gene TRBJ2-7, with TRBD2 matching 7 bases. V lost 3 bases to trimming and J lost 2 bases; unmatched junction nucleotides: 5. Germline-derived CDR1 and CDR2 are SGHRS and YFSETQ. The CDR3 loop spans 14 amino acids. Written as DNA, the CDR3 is TGCGCCAGCAGCTCAAGCGGGGCCACCTACGAGCAGTACTTC. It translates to CASSSSGATYEQYF.

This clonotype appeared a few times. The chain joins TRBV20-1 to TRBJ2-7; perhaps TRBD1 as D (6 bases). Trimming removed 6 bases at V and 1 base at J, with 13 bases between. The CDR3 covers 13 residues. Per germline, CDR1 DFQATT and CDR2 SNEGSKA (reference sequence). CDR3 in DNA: TGCAGTGCCCTCCGGGACACATCCTACGAGCAGTACTTC. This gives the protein CSALRDTSYEQYF.

The CDR3 loop is CATSSPVGGFTDTQYF. In nucleotides, the CDR3 is TGTGCCACCAGCAGCCCCGTGGGGGGCTTCACAGATACGCAGTATTTT. This chain connects TRBV15 to TRBJ2-3; possibly TRBD1 or TRBD2 for D (6 bases each). V dropped 3 bases and J dropped 2 bases, with 15 bases sitting between them. CDR1 and CDR2 from the germline V gene are LNHNV and YYDKDF (reference sequence). The CDR3 runs 16 residues. Full variable domain (rest looked up from reference TRBV15 and TRBJ2-3): DAMVIQNPRYQVTQFGKPVTLSCSQTLNHNVMYWYQQKSSQAPKLLFHYYDKDFNNEADTPDNFQSRRPNTSFCFLDIRSPGLGDTAMYLCATSSPVGGFTDTQYFGPGTRLTVL.

This CDR3 is CSVSSGTSSTDTQYF. The CDR3 coding sequence is TGCAGTGTTTCGTCCGGGACCTCAAGCACAGATACGCAGTATTTT. V usage is TRBV20-1 and J usage is TRBJ2-3; D is possibly TRBD1 or TRBD2 (5 bases each). Germline V gene data show CDR1 as DFQATT and CDR2 as SNEGSKA (reference sequence). V was cut by 7 bases and J by 0 bases, with 17 bases left in between. The CDR3 runs 15 residues.

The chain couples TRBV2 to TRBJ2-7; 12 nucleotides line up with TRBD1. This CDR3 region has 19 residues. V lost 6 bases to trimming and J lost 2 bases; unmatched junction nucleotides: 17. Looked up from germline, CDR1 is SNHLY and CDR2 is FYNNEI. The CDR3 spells CASSTTGTGGGLGPYEQYF. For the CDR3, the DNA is TGTGCCAGCAGCACGACCGGGACAGGGGGCGGGCTTGGACCCTACGAGCAGTACTTC.

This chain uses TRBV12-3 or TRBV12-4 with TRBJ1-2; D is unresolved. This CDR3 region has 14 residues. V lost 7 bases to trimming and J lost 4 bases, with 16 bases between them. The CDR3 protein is CASNPSGRAYGYTF. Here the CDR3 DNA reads TGTGCCAGCAATCCAAGTGGCCGTGCCTATGGCTACACCTTC.

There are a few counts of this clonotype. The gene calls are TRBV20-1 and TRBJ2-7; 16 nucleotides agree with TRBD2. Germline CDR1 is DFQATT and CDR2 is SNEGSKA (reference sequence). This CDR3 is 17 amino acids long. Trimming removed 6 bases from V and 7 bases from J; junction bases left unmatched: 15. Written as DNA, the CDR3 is TGCAGTGCAGGGACTAGCGGGAGGGCCCTACCATCGGAGGAGCAGTACTTC. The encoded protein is CSAGTSGRALPSEEQYF.

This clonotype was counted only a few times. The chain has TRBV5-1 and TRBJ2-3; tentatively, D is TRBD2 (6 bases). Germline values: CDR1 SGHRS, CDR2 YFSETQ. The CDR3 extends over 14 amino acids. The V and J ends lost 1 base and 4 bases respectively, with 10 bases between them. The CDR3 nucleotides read TGCGCCAGCAGCTTGATGGAGGGATCAGATACGCAGTATTTT. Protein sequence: CASSLMEGSDTQYF.

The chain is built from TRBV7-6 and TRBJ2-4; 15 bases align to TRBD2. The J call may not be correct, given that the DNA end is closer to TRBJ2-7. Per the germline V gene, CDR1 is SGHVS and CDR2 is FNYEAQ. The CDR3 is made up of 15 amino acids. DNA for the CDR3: TGTGCCAGCAGCTTAGCGGGACTAGCGGGGGGCGAGCAGTACTTC. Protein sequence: CASSLAGLAGGEQYF.

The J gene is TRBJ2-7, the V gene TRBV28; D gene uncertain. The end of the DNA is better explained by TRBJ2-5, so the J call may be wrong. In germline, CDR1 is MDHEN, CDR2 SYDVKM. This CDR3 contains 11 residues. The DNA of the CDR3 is TGTGCCAGCATACAAGCCCAGACCCAGTACTTC. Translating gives CASIQAQTQYF.

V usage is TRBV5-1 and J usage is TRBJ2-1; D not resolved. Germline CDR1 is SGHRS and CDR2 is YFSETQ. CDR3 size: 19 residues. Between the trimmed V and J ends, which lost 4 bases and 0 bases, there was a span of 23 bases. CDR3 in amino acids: CASSRHVIRDNSSYNEQFF. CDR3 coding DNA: TGCGCCAGCAGCCGTCACGTCATTCGAGACAATAGCTCCTACAATGAGCAGTTCTTC.

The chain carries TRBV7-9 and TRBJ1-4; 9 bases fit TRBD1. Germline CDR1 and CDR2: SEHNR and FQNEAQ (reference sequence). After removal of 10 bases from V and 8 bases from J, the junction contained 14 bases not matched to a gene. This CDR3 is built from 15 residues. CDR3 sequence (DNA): TGTGCCAACAGTCTAACCGGGACAGGGTACGAAAAACTGTTTTTT. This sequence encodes CANSLTGTGYEKLFF. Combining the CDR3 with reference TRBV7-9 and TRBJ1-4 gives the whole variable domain DTGVSQNPRHKITKRGQNVTFRCDPISEHNRLYWYRQTLGQGPEFLTYFQNEAQLEKSRLLSDRFSAERPKGSFSTLEIQRTEQGDSAMYLCANSLTGTGYEKLFFGSGTQLSVL.

CDR3 region: CSALALASGRNEQYF. CDR3 bases: TGCAGTGCTTTAGCTTTAGCGAGCGGGAGAAACGAGCAGTACTTC. The J gene is TRBJ2-5, the V gene TRBV20-1, with 8 bases fitting TRBD2. The end of the DNA aligns better with TRBJ2-7, so the J call may be wrong. The CDR3 has 15 amino acids. Looked up from germline, CDR1 is DFQATT and CDR2 is SNEGSKA (reference sequence).

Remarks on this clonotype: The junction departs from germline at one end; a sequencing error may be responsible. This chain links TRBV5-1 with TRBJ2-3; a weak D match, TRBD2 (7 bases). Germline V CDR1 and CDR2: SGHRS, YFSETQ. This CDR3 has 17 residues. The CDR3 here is CASSLGAGRSSPDTQYF. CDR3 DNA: TGCGCCAGCAGTTTGGGGGCCGGGAGGTCGAGTCCAGATACGCAGTATTTT. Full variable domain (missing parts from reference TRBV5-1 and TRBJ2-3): KAGVTQTPRYLIKTRGQQVTLSCSPISGHRSVSWYQQTPGQGLQFLFEYFSETQRNKGNFPGRFSGRQFSNSRSEMNVSTLELGDSALYLCASSLGAGRSSPDTQYFGPGTRLTVL.

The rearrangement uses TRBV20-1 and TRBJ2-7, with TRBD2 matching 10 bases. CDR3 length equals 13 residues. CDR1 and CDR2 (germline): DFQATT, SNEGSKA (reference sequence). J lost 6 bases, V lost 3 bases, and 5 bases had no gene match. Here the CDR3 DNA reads TGCAGTGCTAGTCTGGCTAGCGGGGGCGAGCAGTACTTC. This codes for CSASLASGGEQYF.

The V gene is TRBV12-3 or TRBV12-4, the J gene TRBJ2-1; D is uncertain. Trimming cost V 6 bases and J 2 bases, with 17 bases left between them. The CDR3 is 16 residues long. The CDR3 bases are TGTGCCAGCAGCTCGATCGACACGTGGCCCTACAATGAGCAGTTCTTC. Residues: CASSSIDTWPYNEQFF.

The CDR3 protein is CASGRGLAGEETQYF. CDR3 bases: TGTGCCAGCGGTCGGGGACTAGCGGGAGAAGAGACCCAGTACTTC. The chain couples TRBV12-3 or TRBV12-4 to TRBJ2-5; 14 nucleotides match TRBD2. The CDR3 consists of 15 residues. The ends lost 8 bases at V and 3 bases at J; junction bases unmatched: 5.

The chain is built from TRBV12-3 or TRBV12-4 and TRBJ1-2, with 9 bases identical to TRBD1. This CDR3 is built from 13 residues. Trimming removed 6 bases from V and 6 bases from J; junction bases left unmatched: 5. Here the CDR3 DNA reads TGTGCCAGCAGCGACAGGGGGACGAATGGCTACACCTTC. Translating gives CASSDRGTNGYTF.

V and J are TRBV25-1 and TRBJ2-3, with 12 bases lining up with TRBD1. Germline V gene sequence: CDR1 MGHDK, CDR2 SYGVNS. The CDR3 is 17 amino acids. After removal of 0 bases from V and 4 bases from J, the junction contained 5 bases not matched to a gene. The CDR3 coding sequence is TGTGCCAGCAGTGAATATTTAGGGACAGGGGGCGCAGATACGCAGTATTTT. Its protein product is CASSEYLGTGGADTQYF.

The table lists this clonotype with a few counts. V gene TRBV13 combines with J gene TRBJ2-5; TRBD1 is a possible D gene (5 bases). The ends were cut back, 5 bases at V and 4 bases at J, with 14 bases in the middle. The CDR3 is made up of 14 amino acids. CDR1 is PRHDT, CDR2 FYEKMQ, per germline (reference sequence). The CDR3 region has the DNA TGTGCCAGCAGCGGGCAGGGTTTTCGAGAGACCCAGTACTTC. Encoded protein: CASSGQGFRETQYF.

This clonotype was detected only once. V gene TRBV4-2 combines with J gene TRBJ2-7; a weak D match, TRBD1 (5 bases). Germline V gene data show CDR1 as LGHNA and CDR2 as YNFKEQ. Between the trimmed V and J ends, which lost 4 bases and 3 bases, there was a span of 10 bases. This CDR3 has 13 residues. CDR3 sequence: CASSPERGYEQYF. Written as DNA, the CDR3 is TGTGCCAGCAGCCCCGAAAGGGGCTACGAGCAGTACTTC.